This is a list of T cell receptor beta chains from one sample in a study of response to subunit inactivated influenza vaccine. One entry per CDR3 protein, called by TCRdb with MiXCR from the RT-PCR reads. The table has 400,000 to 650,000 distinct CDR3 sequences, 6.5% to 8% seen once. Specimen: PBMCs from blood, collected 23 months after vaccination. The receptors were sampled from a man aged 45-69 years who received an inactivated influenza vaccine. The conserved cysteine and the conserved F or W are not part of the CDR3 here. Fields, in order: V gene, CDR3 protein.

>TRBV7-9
ASSSLTRTPYNEQF
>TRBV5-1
ASSSYPGQGSYEQY
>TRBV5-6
ANHQRENEQY
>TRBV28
ASSFQGGRGYT
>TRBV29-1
SVDRGARSDTQY
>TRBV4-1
ASSQDEGAGDTQY
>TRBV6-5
ASSYLATGELF
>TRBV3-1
ASSLKRGGRNTQY
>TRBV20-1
SARDTSVETQY
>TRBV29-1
SVEDLAGTVQETQY
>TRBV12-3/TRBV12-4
ASSLRTFGLAGELF
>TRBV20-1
SAHRGSETQY
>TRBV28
AIFGRSSYEQY
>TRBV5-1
ASRSSMNTEAF
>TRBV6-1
ASSPAGGAGYEQY
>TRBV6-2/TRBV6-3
ASRRSATGELF
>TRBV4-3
ASSADSYYGYT
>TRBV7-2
ASSLDSRSWGEQY
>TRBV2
ASSWGVETQY
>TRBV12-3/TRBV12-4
ASRSGTVGEQY
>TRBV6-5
ASSTTRAGDYGYT
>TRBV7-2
ASRPQQGREAF
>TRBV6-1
ASSTTGASGNTIY
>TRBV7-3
ASNQNPGQNKF
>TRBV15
ATSRGDPWETQY
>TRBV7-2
ASSWPRLGLNTEAF
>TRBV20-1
SARELDHPETQY
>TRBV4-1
ASSQDEETYEQY
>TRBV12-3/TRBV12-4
ASSRGQAGEQF
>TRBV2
ASSERQGGHSPLH
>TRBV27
ASRDGLNTGELF
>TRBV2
ASIRVGTKNIQY
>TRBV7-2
ASSQAGSYNEQF
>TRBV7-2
ASSLAWRGTDTQY
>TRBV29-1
SGSLGQGYEQY
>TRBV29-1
SVTGTQQRTDTQY
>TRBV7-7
ASRLGLGETQY
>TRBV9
ASSYRAMGYEQY
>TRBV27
ASSLGGSGEQY
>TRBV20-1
SPGTSRPNEQF
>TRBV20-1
SAIQSQVLSGNEQF
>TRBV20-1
SAREIDRVKNIQY
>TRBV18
ASSPPVVGGSQY
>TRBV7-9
ASSFSGYSYNEQF
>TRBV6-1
ASSRYGGGRYNEQF
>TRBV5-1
ASSPETGGLKTQY
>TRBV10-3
AISQAGANNEQF
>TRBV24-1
ATSDPKASGRVDTQY
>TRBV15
ASGRSGTDDTQY
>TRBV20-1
SAWTGRGEQY
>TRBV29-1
SVVGREAYNEQF
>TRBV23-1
ASRDRGMRETQY